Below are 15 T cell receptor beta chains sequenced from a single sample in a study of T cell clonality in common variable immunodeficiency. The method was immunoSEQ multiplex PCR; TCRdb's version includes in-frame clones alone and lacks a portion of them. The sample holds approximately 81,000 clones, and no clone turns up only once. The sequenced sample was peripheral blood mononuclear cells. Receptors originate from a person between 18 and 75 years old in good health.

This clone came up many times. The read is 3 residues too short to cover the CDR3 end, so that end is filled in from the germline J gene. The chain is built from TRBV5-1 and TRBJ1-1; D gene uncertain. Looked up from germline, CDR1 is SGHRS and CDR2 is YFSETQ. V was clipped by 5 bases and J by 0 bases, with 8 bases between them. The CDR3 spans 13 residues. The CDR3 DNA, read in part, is TGCGCCAGCAGAGAACAGTTGAACACTGAA. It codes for CASREQLNTE. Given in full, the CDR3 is CASREQLNTEAFF.

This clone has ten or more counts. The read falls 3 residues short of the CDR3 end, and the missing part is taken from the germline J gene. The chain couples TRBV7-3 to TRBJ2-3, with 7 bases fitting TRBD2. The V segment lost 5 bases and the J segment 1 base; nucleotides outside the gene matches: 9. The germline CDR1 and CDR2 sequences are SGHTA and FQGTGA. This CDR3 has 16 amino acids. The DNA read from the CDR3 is TGTGCCAGCAGCGAAAGAGCTAGCGGAGGCACAGATACG. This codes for CASSERASGGTDT. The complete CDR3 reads CASSERASGGTDTQYF.

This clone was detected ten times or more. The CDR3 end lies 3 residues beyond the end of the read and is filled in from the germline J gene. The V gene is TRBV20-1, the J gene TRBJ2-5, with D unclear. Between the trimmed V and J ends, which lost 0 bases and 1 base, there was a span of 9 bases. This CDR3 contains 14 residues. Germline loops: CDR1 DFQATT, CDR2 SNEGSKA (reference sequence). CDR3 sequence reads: CSARDHRSQETQYF. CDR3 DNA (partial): TGCAGTGCTAGAGACCACAGATCCCAAGAGACC.

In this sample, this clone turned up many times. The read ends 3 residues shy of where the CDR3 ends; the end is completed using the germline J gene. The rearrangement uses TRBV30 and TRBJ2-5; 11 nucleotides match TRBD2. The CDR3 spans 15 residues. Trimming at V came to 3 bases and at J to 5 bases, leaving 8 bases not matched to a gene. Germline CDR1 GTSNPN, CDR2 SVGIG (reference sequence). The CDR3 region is CAWSLLAGASETQYF. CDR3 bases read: TGTGCCTGGAGCCTACTAGCGGGAGCTTCTGAGACC.

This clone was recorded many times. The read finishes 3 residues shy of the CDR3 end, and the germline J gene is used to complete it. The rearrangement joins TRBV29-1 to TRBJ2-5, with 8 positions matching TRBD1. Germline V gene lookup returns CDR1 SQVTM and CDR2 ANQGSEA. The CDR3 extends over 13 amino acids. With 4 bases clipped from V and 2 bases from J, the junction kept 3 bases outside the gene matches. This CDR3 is CSVGQGRQETQYF. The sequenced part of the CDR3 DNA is TGCAGCGTTGGACAGGGGAGACAAGAGACC.

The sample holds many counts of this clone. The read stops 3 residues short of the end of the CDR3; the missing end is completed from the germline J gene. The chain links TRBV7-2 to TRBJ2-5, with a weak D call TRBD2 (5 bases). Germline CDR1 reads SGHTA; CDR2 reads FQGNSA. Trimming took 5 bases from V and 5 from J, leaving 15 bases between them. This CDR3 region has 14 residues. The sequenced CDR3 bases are TGTGCCAGCAGCCTCCGCCGAGGGTCGGAGACC. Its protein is CASSLRRGSET. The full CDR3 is CASSLRRGSETQYF. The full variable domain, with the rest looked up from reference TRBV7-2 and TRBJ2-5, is GAGVSQSPSNKVTEKGKDVELRCDPISGHTALYWYRQSLGQGLEFLIYFQGNSAPDKSGLPSDRFSAERTGGSVSTLTIQRTQQEDSAVYLCASSLRRGSETQYFGPGTRLLVL.

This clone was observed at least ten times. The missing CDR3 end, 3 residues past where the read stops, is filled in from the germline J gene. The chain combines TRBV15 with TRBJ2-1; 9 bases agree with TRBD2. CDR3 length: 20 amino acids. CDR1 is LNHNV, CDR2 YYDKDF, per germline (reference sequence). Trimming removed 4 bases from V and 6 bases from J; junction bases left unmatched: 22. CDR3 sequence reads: CATSNQTVQMIAGVFNEQFF. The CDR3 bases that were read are TGTGCCACCAGCAATCAGACAGTGCAAATGATAGCGGGAGTCTTCAATGAG.

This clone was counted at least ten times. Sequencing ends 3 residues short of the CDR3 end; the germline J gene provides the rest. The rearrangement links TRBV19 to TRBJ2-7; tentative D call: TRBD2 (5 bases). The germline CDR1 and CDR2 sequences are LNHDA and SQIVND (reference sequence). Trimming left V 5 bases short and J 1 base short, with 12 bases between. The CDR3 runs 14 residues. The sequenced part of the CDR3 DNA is TGTGCCAGTAGTCCCGGACTTCTTTCCTACGAG. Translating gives CASSPGLLSYE. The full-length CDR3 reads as CASSPGLLSYEQYF. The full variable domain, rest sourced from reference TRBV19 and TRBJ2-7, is DGGITQSPKYLFRKEGQNVTLSCEQNLNHDAMYWYRQDPGQGLRLIYYSQIVNDFQKGDIAEGYSVSREKKESFPLTVTSAQKNPTAFYLCASSPGLLSYEQYFGPGTRLTVT.

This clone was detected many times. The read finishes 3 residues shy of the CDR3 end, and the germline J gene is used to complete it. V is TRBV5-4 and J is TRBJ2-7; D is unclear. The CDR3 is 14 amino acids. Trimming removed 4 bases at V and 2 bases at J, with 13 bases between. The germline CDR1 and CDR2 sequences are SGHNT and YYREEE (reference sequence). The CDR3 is CASSQTSVPYEQYF. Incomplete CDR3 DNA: TGTGCCAGCAGCCAGACGAGCGTACCCTACGAG. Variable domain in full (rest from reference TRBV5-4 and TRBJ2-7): ETGVTQSPTHLIKTRGQQVTLRCSSQSGHNTVSWYQQALGQGPQFIFQYYREEENGRGNFPPRFSGLQFPNYSSELNVNALELDDSALYLCASSQTSVPYEQYFGPGTRLTVT.

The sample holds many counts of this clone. CDR3 loop: CASSQERQGTYNSPLHF. CDR3 DNA (partial): TGCGCCAGCAGCCAAGAGAGGCAGGGAACGTATAATTCACCC. This rearrangement joins TRBV4-1 to TRBJ1-6; maybe TRBD1 (5 bases). The read gets to within 3 residues of the CDR3 end, and the germline J gene fills in the rest. CDR1 and CDR2 (germline): MGHRA, YSYEKL. Trimming shortened V by 0 bases and J by 4 bases, and 13 bases separated the two germline ends. This CDR3 comprises 17 residues.

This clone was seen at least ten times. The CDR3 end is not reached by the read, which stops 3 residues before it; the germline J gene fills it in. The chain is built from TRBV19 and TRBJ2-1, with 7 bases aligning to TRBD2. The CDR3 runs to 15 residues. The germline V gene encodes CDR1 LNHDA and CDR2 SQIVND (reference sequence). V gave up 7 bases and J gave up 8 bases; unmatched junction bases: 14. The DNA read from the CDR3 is TGTGCCAGTACCGCTCGGAGCGGGGTACTCCATGAG. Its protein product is CASTARSGVLHE. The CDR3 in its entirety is CASTARSGVLHEQFF.

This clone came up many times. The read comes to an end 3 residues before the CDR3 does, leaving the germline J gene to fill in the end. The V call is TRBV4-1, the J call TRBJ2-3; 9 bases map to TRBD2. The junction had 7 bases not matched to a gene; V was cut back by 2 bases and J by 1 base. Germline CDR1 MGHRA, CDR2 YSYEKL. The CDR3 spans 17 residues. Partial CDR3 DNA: TGCGCCAGCAGCCAAACGGCTAGCGGGATCCGCACAGATACG. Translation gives CASSQTASGIRTDT. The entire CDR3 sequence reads CASSQTASGIRTDTQYF.

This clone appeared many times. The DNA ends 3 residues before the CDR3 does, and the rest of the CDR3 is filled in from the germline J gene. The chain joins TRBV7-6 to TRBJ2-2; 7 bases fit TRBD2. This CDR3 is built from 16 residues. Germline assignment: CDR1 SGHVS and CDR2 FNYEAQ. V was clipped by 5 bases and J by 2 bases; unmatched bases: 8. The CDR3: CASSPQTSRNTGELFF. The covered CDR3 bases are TGTGCCAGCAGCCCGCAGACTAGCCGAAACACCGGGGAG.

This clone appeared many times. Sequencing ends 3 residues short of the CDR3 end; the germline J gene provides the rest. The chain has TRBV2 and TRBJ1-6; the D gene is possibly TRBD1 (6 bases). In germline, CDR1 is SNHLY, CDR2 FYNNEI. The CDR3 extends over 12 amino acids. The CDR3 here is CADSSYNSPLHF. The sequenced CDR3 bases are TGTGCGGACAGCTCCTATAATTCACCC.

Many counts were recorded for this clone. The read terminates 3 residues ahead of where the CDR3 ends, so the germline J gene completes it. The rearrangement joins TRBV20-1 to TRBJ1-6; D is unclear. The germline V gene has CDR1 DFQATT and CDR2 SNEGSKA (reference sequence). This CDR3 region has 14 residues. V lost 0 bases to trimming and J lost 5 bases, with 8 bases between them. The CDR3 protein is CSARDWQDNSPLHF. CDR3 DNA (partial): TGCAGTGCTAGAGATTGGCAGGATAATTCACCC.